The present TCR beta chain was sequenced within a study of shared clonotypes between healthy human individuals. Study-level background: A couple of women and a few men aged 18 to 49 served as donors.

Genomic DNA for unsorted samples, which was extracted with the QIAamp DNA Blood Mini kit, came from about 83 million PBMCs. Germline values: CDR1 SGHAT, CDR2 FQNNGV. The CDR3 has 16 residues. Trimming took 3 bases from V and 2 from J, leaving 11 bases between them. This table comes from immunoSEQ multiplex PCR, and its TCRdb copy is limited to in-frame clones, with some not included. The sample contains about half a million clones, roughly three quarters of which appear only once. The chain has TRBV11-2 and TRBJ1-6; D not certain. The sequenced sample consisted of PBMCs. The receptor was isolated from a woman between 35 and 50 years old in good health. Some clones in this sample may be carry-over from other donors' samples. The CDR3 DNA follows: TGTGCCAGCAGCTTGGACCCCGGGGCCTATAATTCACCCCTCCACTTT. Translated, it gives CASSLDPGAYNSPLHF.